This T cell receptor (beta chain) was sequenced during a study of Graves' ophthalmopathy and Graves' hyperthyroidism. Study in general: At the time of initial diagnosis and before any treatment, peripheral blood was collected.

Overall study results and limits: Most expanded thyroid clonotypes above 0.001 frequency also appeared in blood.

Trimming took off 3 bases at V and 7 bases at J, with 7 bases between the two ends. The CDR3 runs to 11 residues. CDR1 SNHLY and CDR2 FYNNEI come from the germline V gene. Scientists amplified the TCR beta CDR3 regions from RNA transcripts. HTBI-primed RT-PCR formed the first round, and a multiplex PCR formed the second. TCRdb passed the multiplex PCR reads through MiXCR, listing each CDR3 protein once. Here the sample spans roughly 50,000 distinct CDR3 sequences, approximately 45% being singletons. This clonotype was recorded at least ten times. Its antigen remains unidentified. The sequence was collected from an adult woman with Graves' ophthalmopathy. The chain uses TRBV2 and TRBJ2-7; no firm D call. Specimen: peripheral blood. CDR3 sequence reads: CASSDWEEQYF. The CDR3 nucleotides read TGTGCCAGCAGTGACTGGGAAGAGCAGTACTTC.